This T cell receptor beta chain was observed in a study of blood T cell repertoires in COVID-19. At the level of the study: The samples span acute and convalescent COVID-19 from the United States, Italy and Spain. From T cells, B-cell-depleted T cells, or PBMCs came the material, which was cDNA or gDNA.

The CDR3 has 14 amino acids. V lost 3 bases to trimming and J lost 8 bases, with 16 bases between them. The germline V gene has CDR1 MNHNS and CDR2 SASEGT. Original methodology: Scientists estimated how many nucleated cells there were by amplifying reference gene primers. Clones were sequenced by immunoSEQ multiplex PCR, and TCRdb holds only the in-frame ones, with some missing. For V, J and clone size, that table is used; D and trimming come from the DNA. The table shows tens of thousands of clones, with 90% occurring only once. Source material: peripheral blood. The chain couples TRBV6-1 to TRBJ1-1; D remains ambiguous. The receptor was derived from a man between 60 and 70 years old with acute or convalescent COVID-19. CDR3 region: CASSDHGLGGEAFF. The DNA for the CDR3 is TGTGCCAGCAGTGATCATGGACTGGGTGGAGAAGCTTTCTTT.